The present T cell receptor (beta chain) was sequenced within a study of beta chain features in type 1 diabetes. Study details: All of the samples together had 107,917,701 sorted cells examined. Study-wide results and limits: Across all four CD4+ subsets, people with type 1 diabetes showed modestly shorter TCRB CDR3s. More deletions and fewer insertions at VDJ junctions were found in patients with type 1 diabetes.

This clone was found a few times. Its antigen remains unidentified. Isolation of CD4+ naive, central memory, regulatory and stem cell-like memory cells was achieved by sorting via CD45RO/CCR7/CD25/CD127/CD95/CD27. Germline lookup yields CDR1 MNHEY and CDR2 SVGAGI. This CDR3 comprises 12 residues. The germline V and J ends were trimmed by 6 bases and 5 bases, with 11 bases remaining between them. The isolated RNA, all of it, was reverse transcribed, so expressed TCRB transcripts were what got sequenced. Sequencing of naive, central memory and regulatory T cell samples gave an average of about 3.9 million reads. This table comes from immunoSEQ multiplex PCR, and its TCRdb copy is limited to in-frame clones, with some not included. The profile shows 500,000 to 850,000 clones, around 15% of them singletons.

The sequence came from a man between 18 and 35 years old with type 1 diabetes. Sequencing used naive CD4+ T cells from blood. The rearrangement joins TRBV6-5 to TRBJ2-7, with a tentative D call TRBD2 (6 bases). The DNA for the CDR3 is TGTGCCAGCAGCCGCGGAGGGCACGAGCAGTACTTC. Its protein is CASSRGGHEQYF.